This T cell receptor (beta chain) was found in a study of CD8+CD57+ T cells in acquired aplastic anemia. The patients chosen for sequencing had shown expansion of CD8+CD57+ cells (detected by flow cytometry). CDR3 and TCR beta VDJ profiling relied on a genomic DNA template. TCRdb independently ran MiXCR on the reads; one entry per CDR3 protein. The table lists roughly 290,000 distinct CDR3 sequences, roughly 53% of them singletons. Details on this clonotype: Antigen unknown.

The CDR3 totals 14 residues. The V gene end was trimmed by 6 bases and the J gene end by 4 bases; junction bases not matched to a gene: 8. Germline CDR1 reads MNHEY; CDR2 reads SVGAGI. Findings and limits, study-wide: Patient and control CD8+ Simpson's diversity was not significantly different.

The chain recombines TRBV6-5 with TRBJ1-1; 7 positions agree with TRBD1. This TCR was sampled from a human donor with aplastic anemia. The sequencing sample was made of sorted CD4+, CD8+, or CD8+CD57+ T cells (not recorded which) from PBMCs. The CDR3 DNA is TGTGCCAGCAGGGCAAGACAGGGCGTCACTGAAGCTTTCTTT. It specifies CASRARQGVTEAFF.